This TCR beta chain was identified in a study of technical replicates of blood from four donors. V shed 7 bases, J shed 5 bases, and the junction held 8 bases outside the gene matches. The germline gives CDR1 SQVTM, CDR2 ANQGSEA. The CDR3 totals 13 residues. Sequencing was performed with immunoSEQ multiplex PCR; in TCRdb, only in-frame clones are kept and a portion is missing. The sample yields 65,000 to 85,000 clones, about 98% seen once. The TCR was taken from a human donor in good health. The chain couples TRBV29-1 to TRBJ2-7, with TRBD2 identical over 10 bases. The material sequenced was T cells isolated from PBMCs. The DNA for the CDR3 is TGCAGCGGTCCTAGCGGGAGAAACAACGAGCAGTACTTC. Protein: CSGPSGRNNEQYF.